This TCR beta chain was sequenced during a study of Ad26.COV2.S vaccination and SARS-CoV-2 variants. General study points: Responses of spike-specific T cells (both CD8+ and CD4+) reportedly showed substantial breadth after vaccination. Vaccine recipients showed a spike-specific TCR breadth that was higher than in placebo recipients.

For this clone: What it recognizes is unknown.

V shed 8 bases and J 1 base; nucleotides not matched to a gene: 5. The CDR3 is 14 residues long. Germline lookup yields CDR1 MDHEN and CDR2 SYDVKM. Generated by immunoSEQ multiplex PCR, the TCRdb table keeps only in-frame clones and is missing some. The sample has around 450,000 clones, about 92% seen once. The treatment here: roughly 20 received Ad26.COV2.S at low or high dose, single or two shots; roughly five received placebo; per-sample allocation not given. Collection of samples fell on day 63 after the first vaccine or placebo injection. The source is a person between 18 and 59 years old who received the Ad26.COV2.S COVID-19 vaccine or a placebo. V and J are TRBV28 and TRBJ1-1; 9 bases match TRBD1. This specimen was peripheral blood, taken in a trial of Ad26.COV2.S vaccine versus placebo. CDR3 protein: CASPGTGSNTEAFF. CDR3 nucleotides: TGTGCCAGCCCCGGGACAGGGTCGAACACTGAAGCTTTCTTT.